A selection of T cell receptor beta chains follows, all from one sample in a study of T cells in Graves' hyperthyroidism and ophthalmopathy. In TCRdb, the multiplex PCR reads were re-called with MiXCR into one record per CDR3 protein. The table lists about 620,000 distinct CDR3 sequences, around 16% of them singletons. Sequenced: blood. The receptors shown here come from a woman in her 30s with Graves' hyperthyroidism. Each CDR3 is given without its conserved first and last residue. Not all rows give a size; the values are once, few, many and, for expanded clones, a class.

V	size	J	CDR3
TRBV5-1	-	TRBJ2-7	ASSLNRDYEQY
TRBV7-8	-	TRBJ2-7	ASTLGFRNEQY
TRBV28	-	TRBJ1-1	ASITTRQGEAF
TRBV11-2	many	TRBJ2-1	ASSLVGDRRNEQF
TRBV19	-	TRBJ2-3	ASSIPGVADTQY
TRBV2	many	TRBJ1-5	ASKTLGYSNQPQH
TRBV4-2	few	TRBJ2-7	ASSQEGHHEQY
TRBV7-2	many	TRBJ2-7	ASSFGTGPREQY
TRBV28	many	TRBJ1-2	ASRMTGLMEGYT
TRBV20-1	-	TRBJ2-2	SAMASGNTGELF
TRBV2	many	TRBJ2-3	ATQNPGKSGTDTQY
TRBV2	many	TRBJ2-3	ASRLGNTQY
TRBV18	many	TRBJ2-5	ASSPRYTETQY
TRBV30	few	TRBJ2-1	AWSYGGNNEQF
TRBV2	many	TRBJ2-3	ASRLVAGAGTDTQY
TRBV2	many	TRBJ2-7	ASSWGQEYYEQY
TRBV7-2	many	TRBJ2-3	ASSLASGGTDTQY
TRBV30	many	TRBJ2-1	AWSVGLAGNNEQF
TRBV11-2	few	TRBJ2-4	ASSSTKGAKNIQY
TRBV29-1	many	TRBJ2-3	SVVTDTQY
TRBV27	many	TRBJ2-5	ASSATGGIETQY
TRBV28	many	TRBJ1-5	ASSFRGQGAGNQPQH
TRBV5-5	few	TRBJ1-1	ASSLTRDTLNTEAF
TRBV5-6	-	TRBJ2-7	ASSMTGLDEQY
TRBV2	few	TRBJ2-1	ASSTAIGSNEQF
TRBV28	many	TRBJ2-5	ASSIKRERETQY
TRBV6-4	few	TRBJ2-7	ASSYVREIGSEQY
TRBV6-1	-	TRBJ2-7	ASTPGRKGGEQY
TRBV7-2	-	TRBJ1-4	ASRTTGLNEKLF
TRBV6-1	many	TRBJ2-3	ASTEGASTDTQY
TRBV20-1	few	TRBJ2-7	SARDRGLHEQY
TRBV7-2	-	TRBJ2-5	ASSYGQETTQY
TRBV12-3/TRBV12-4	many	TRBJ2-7	ASSLAPRTGQY
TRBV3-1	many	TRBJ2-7	ASSQGVGWSEQY
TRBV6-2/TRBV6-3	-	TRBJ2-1	ASSYGTGLGSDEQF
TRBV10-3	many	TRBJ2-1	AILGTSGSHEQF